This TCR beta chain originates from a study of CD8 T cells in Susac syndrome. Study overall: At the time their blood was drawn, patients with Susac syndrome were either therapy-naive, on corticosteroids (with some of them also receiving intravenous immunoglobulin), or on intravenous immunoglobulin alone.

With random hexamers, reverse transcription was performed on roughly 0.5 to 1 ug of RNA. TCRdb reanalysed the immunoSEQ multiplex PCR reads using MiXCR and keeps one entry per CDR3 protein. The repertoire holds about 130,000 distinct CDR3 sequences, with just under 95% as singletons. TEMRA cells were FACS-enriched, with CD8+ and CD4+ T cells isolated negatively. The V end was cut by 7 bases, the J end by 5 bases, with 16 bases between. This CDR3 region has 14 residues. Germline lookup yields CDR1 SGDLS and CDR2 YYNGEE. This TCR came from a human donor with Susac syndrome. The gene calls are TRBV9 and TRBJ2-1; tentatively, D is TRBD2 (5 bases). Sequenced input: CD8+ T cells from PBMCs. The CDR3 DNA is TGTGCCAGCTCGGAAGGGAGTCGGGACAATGAGCAGTTCTTC. Its translation: CASSEGSRDNEQFF.